This entry concerns a single TCR beta chain. This receptor's antigen is unknown. Nothing much larger sits one base from this clone, and base qualities are not available. This specimen comes from a study of blood T cells in healthy people across ages (dated by TCRdb to 2013 to 2016). Describing the broader study: In model experiments, template switching captured roughly one uniquely barcoded TCR beta cDNA molecule for every two T cells. The study analyzed two additional independent replicas of 1 million unique cDNA reads from the same blood draw for two donors, one aged 18 to 30 and one aged 80 or older. Donors of different ages were randomly distributed across sequencing lanes to avoid experimental bias. Four age groups were formed from the donors: young (average around 15 years), middle-aged (less than 40), aged (around 62) and long-lived (approximately 78). Using deep sequencing normalized with unique cDNA molecular identifiers, the study measured how TCR beta repertoire diversity changes with age.

Library method: 5' RACE. The instrument given in TCRdb is Illumina HiSeq 2500. A second PCR of roughly 7 to 11 cycles was run with a J-beta primer mix and a sample-barcoded 5' primer. A template-switch 5' adaptor carrying 12 random nucleotides introduced a unique molecular identifier onto each TCR beta cDNA molecule. At least 2.5 million CDR3-containing paired-end reads were obtained from each sample. The Mint cDNA synthesis kit, primed by a TRBC-specific oligonucleotide, was used to synthesize first-strand cDNA from all RNA. Following uracil-DNA glycosylase treatment, a first 18-cycle PCR with universal primers M1SS and BC2_uni_R was performed on all cDNA. Per the source publication's procedure: Each sample was normalized by randomly selecting 1 million high-quality reads, each carrying a distinct molecular identifier. Reads sharing molecular identifiers were discarded rather than binned into consensus sequences. MiTCR, with a Q25 quality threshold and the strictest error-elimination algorithm, was used for CDR3 identification, clonotype clustering and error correction. A nonparametric unseen species model using Euler transformation provided a lower-bound estimate of total TCR beta diversity. TCRdb's own reprocessing of the public reads used fastp at Q25 and MiXCR and kept productive beta chains. Identical CDR3 proteins give one entry, which carries the most common genes and DNA. V and J calls and clone size were set by TCRdb, not the authors. Present in this sample are 1.5 million to 1.8 million distinct CDR3 sequences, less than 45% of which were seen just once. The ten largest clones represent less than 5% of the sample.

Study-wide conclusions, independent of this receptor: Observed TCR beta diversity per million T cells fell roughly linearly with age, and a significant reduction was already apparent by age roughly 40. The CMV infection status of donors was not known, potentially confounding age-related changes in expanded clonotypes. Bulk unsorted PBMC profiling prevented conclusive comparison of naive and antigen-experienced compartments. Estimates of total diversity based on one million sequenced T cells were considered lower bounds and underestimates. Compared with the aged group, the long-lived group had more naive CD4+ T cells, fewer expanded clones and increased TCR diversity, suggesting age selection. There was a strong correlation between observed TCR beta diversity and the percentage of naive T cells measured by flow cytometry.

Donors were around 37 systemically healthy Caucasian individuals from Russia aged 6 to 90 years. Each donor gave about 11 milliliters of peripheral blood, drawn into EDTA-treated Vacutainer tubes. Ficoll-Paque density-gradient centrifugation was used to isolate PBMCs, with at least 6 million per sample. Trizol reagent was used to extract total RNA from the PBMCs, yielding at least 5 micrograms per sample. Naive CD45RAhigh/CD27high T cell percentages were measured by flow cytometry on a PBMC aliquot from every donor. The CDR3 runs 14 amino acids, cysteine and phenylalanine included. Only the CDR3 DNA stays, 42 bases, in frame from base 1. Trimming costs V 2 bases and J 6 bases, and their ends lie 10 bases apart. CDR1 and CDR2 are drawn from the germline V gene (reference sequence): MNHNY, SVGAGI.

This chain joins TRBV6-6 to TRBJ2-2, with the D gene not clear enough to name. Sequencing was performed on blood. The source is a woman under 30 in good health. This receptor carries the CDR3 CASSYARLSGELFF. The nucleotides read TGTGCCAGCAGTTACGCCAGGTTGTCCGGGGAGCTGTTTTTT.